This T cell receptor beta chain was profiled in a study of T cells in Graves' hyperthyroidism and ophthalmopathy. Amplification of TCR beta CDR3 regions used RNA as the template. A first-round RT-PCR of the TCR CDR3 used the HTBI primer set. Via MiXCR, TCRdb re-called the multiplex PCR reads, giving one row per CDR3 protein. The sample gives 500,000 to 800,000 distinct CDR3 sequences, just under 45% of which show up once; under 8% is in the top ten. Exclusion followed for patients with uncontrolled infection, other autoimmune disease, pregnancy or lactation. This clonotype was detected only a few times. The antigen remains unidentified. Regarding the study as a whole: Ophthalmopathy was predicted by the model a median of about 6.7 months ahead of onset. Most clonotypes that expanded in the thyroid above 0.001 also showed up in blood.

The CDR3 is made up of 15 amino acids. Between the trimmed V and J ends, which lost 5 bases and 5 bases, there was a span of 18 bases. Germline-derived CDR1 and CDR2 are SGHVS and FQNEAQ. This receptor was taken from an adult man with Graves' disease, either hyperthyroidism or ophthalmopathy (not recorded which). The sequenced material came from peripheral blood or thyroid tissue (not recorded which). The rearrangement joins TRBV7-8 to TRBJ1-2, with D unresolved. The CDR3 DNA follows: TGTGCCAGCAGCCAAGGAGGGAAGCCGGTGTATGGCTACACCTTC. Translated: CASSQGGKPVYGYTF. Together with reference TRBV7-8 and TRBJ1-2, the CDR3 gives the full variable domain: GAGVSQSPRYKVAKRGQDVALRCDPISGHVSLFWYQQALGQGPEFLTYFQNEAQLDKSGLPSDRFFAERPEGSVSTLKIQRTQQEDSAVYLCASSQGGKPVYGYTFGSGTRLTVV.